Below, one TCR beta chain is given with its context. This clone was observed a few times. Its antigen target is currently unknown. Base-call qualities are not available, and no considerably larger clone is one nucleotide away. The data are from a study of cytomegalovirus exposure and HLA in healthy donors (dated by TCRdb to the late 2010s). Describing the broader study: An earlier analysis of several hundred of the donors reported 276 Gb of sequence data and around 120 million unique TCR beta sequences obtained from 180 million or so T cells. Roughly 300 gigabases of sequencing data and approximately 80 million unique TCR sequences were included in an early release covering roughly 700 HLA-typed donors. Of the 350 to 400 genotyped donors, roughly 85% fell in the genetic ancestry cluster associated with self-reported Caucasian donors. The study aimed to test whether signatures of past pathogen exposure could be identified by cataloging public T cell receptors. Using immunosequencing, the study profiled T cell repertoires from fewer than 700 subjects and related those repertoires to cytomegalovirus serostatus. Along with the roughly 700-subject first cohort, a separate validation cohort of about 110 different subjects was used. To predict cytomegalovirus infection status, the study brought together high-throughput TCR immunosequencing, statistical association of individual TCRs with disease status, and machine learning. A later analysis re-examined previously published TCR beta repertoires from several hundred donors and added high-resolution HLA genotyping to investigate patterns of TCR occurrence. Rather than drawing on any new phenotypic data, the later analysis identified candidate immune exposures from TCR beta sequences and the way those sequences occurred across donors. An earlier analysis of roughly 580 of the donors used high-throughput TCR beta sequencing to judge whether each TCR beta V gene segment behaved as functional or pseudogenic. Donor age, sex, ethnicity and CMV serostatus were collected together with the repertoire data. A later genetic analysis took genome-wide SNP genotypes for about 55% of the roughly 670 donors and used that subset as a discovery cohort. All discovery cohort repertoires had been generated on a single sequencing platform. Both class I and class II loci were covered by HLA typing, at four-digit resolution. The number of donors typed differed by locus, with roughly 620-630 for A, B, C, DRB1 and DQB1, roughly 550 for DQA1, approximately 570 for DPA1, and approximately 470 for DPB1. About five DR-DQ haplotypes were treated as single units for association and clustering because of strong linkage in the cohort. Among about 410 genotyped donors of the cohort, an average of approximately 240,000 unique TCR beta nucleotide sequences was sequenced per donor, of which roughly 18% were non-productive.

Counted from cysteine to phenylalanine, this CDR3 has 17 amino acids. The retained sequence is limited to the CDR3, 51 bases, with the frame set at the first base. V and J are trimmed by 1 base and 1 base, and the gene matches miss 4 bases of the junction. According to the germline V gene (reference sequence), CDR1 reads SEHNR and CDR2 reads FQNEAQ. What the study reported, not specific to this receptor: A later analysis found that HLA-associated TCR beta chains were more clonally expanded and had lower generation probabilities than equally common non-associated chains. A later analysis reported that several top co-occurrence clusters appeared linked to parvovirus B19, influenza, CMV and Epstein-Barr virus. In a later genetic analysis, fewer N-insertions in productive TCRs were reported among donors in an Asian-associated ancestry cluster than the roughly 670-donor mean. Across donors, most TCR sequences were observed very rarely, whereas some public TCRs were present in many individuals. Only TCR beta chains were sequenced in this cohort, and the absence of alpha or paired-chain data limited detectable features. Correlated functional status among segregating V segments might be attributable to linkage disequilibrium, but an unknown experimental factor could not be ruled out. For the cohort, immune exposure information was limited to CMV serostatus. According to a later analysis, most CMV-associated TCR beta chains appeared to be HLA-restricted, and the HLA associations seemed to be driven largely by CMV exposure. A later genetic analysis associated a missense DCLRE1C variant with V-gene and J-gene trimming of TCR beta chains, and an independent cohort replicated the association. A further reported finding was that TCR beta sequences accurately predicted the HLA-A and HLA-B alleles for most subjects in the first cohort. Because counts were too low, approximately 18 rarely observed V segments, including chromosome 9 orphons, were excluded from the earlier analysis of 587 of the donors. When HLA alleles, especially DR and DQ, strongly co-occurred, TCR associations were difficult to assign to individual alleles. Some IMGT-functional V segments, including TRBV6-2 and TRBV6-3, could not be told apart with the 87-base-pair reads, so those segments were excluded. A few of the identified cytomegalovirus-associated TCR beta chains were confirmed in vitro to be specific for cytomegalovirus antigens. The authors suggested that the approach could potentially be generalized to other disease states and immunological phenotypes. The classifier was reported to diagnose cytomegalovirus status with high specificity and sensitivity in both the original cohort and the validation cohort. A cluster of highly shared sequence variants was judged likely to represent a technical artifact of the sequencing pipeline. Because some donors lacked HLA typing at each locus, the association tests relied only on the typed subset. Presence/absence analyses assumed roughly uniform sequencing depth across donors, an assumption that may not hold. In the study, some 160 TCR beta chains were listed as associated with cytomegalovirus. At a false discovery rate of 0.05, a later analysis linked about 16,000 TCR beta sequences to specific HLA alleles. Broadly in line with IMGT annotations, most TCR beta V segments showed up in productive rearrangements about 90% or about 30% of the time in an earlier analysis of 450 to 600 of the donors. According to a later analysis, TCR association rates differed among HLA loci, with DRB1 alleles showing the most associated TCRs and HLA-C alleles showing the fewest.

The cohort comprised 666 healthy bone marrow donors. Cohort members were all nominally healthy when sampled, although unrecorded immune exposures were likely present. The donor tested CMV seropositive, placing the donor among the 290 or so seropositive members of the cohort. Every donor gave a peripheral blood sample, and the peripheral blood mononuclear cells from that sample were used for TCR beta sequencing. Genomic DNA was extracted from the blood cell samples with the Qiagen DNeasy Blood Extraction Kit. Receptors were amplified or captured by the immunoSEQ multiplex PCR assay. The multiplex PCR relied on a mix of 60 forward primers for TCR Vbeta segments and 13 reverse primers for TCR Jbeta segments. The CDR3 region of rearranged TCR beta genes was amplified from genomic DNA by a multiplex PCR assay. Amplified TCR beta libraries were sequenced as 87-base-pair reads on the Illumina HiSeq System. The study's own analysis went as follows. Across the 700 or so repertoires, a later analysis counted roughly 84 million unique TCR beta chains, 8.5 million to 12 million of which were shared by at least two donors. Raw reads were error-corrected and collapsed into unique sequences by a nearest-neighbor algorithm in which closely related sequences were merged to remove PCR and sequencing errors. V, D and J gene segments were assigned by aligning CDR3 sequences to IMGT reference sequences. For a sequence to be retained, a match of at least six nucleotides was required to both a V gene segment and a J gene segment. A rearrangement was called productive if the CDR3 had no stop codons and remained in frame with V and J, and every other rearrangement was called non-productive. CDR3 was defined according to IMGT convention as the region running from the second conserved V-encoded cysteine to the conserved J-encoded phenylalanine. The earlier analysis of about 560 of the donors excluded any sequence lacking an unambiguous match to a single V gene segment. An earlier analysis of a few hundred of the donors classified V segments as functional when productive rearrangements were above 56.7% and as segregating when the standard deviation between donors was above 5%. A statistical classification framework was built for diagnosing cytomegalovirus status from the catalog of TCR beta chain sequences. A later analysis assigned V and J genes by comparing TCR nucleotide sequences with IMGT/GENE-DB human TR gene sequences. A later analysis assigned CDR3 sequences and most-parsimonious VDJ recombination scenarios with the TCRdist pipeline. In a later analysis, every TCR beta chain was defined by the combination of its CDR3 amino acid sequence and its V-gene family, and reads without a unique V-gene family were dropped. To address suspected cross-contamination and a sequencing artifact, a later analysis removed 550 to 750 highly shared, low-generation-probability nucleotide sequences. For each public chain, a later analysis derived a clonal expansion index from normalized ranks of inferred template counts within each repertoire. In a later analysis, generation probabilities were computed using a VDJ recombination model fitted to out-of-frame rearrangements, and the results were checked against IGoR. In a later analysis, TCR-TCR, TCR-HLA and TCR-CMV co-occurrence was scored with hypergeometric tests, and a repertoire-size bias correction was applied to TCR pairs. False discovery rates were estimated in a later analysis by permuting HLA or CMV assignments 20 times. A later analysis grouped co-occurring TCRs with DBSCAN, adding TCRdist sequence similarity when clustering within HLA-allele-positive subsets. For co-occurrence clustering, repertoires with fewer than 30,000 or more than 120,000 public chains were excluded, along with a handful of repertoires with anomalous nucleotide sharing. TCRdb took this table from immuneACCESS and kept in-frame rearrangements with V and J called. Such tables lack part of the clones; where checked against another copy, unresolved V genes explain under half of the gap, and the rest is unexplained. V, J and clone size derive from that table, while D and trimming were established from the DNA sequence. The sample includes fewer than 250,000 clones, with about 84% observed a single time. Of the sample, around 14% is held by the ten largest clones.

The chain joins TRBV7-9 to TRBJ2-2; 9 central nucleotides agree with TRBD1. Sequencing was performed on PBMCs. The receptor was derived from a woman aged 30 to 39 in good health and CMV-seropositive. CDR3 region: CASSLVPGQGNTGELFF. The nucleotide sequence reads TGTGCCAGCAGCTTAGTCCCGGGACAGGGGAACACCGGGGAGCTGTTTTTT.